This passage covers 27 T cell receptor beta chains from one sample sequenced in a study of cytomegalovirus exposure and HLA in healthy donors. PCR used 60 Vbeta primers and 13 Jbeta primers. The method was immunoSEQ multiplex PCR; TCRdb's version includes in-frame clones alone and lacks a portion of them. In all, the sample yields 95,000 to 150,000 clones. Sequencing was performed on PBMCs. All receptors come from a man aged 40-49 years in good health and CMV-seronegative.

The chain's CDR3 is CAWSGYRVQETQYF. The CDR3, as DNA: TGTGCCTGGAGTGGATACAGGGTCCAAGAGACCCAGTACTTC. The chain uses TRBV30 and TRBJ2-5; tentative D call: TRBD1 (6 bases). Trimming stripped 1 base from V and 1 base from J, with 10 bases between. The germline V gene has CDR1 GTSNPN and CDR2 SVGIG (reference sequence). The CDR3 has 14 residues.

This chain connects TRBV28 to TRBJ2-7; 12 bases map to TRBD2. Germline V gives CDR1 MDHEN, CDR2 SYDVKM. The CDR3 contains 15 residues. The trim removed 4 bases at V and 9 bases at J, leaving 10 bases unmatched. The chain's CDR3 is CASSSPTSGSFAQYF. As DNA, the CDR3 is TGTGCCAGCAGTTCACCGACTAGCGGGAGTTTCGCGCAGTACTTC.

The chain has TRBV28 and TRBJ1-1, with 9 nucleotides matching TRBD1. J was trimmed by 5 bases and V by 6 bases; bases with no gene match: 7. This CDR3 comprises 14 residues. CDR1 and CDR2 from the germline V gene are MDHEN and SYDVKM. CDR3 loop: CASRGTGLLTEAFF. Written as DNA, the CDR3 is TGTGCCAGCAGGGGGACAGGGCTATTAACTGAAGCTTTCTTT.

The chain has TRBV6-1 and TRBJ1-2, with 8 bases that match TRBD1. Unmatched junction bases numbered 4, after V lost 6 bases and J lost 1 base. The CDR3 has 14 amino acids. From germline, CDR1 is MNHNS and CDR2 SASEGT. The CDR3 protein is CASRGTGSNYGYTF. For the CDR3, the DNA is TGTGCCAGCAGGGGGACAGGAAGTAACTATGGCTACACCTTC.

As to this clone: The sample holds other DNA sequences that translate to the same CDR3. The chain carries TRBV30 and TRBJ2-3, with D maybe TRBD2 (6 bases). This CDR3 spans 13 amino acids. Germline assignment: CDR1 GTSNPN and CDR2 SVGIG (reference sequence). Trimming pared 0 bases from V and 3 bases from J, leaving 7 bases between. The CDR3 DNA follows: TGTGCCTGGAGTGTTGCGGGGACAGATACGCAGTATTTT. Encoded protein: CAWSVAGTDTQYF.

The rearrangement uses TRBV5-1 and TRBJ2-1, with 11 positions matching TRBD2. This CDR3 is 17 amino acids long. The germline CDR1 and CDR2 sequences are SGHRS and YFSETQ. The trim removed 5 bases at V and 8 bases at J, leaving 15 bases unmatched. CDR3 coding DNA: TGCGCCAGCAGAGGAAGAACTAGCGGGAGATCCGAGGATGAGCAGTTCTTC. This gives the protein CASRGRTSGRSEDEQFF.

CDR3 DNA sequence: TGTGCCAGTAGTAACACAGGGGGCAATCAGCCCCAGCATTTT. Protein product: CASSNTGGNQPQHF. The chain carries TRBV19 and TRBJ1-5; TRBD1 aligns across 7 bases. The CDR3 runs to 14 residues. The germline gives CDR1 LNHDA, CDR2 SQIVND (reference sequence). With 4 bases clipped from V and 2 bases from J, the junction kept 2 bases outside the gene matches.

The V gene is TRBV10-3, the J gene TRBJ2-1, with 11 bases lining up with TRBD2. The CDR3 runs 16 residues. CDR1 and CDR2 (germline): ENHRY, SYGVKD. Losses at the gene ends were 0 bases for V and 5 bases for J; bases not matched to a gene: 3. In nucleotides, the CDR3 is TGTGCCATCAGTGAGTCAGCACTAGCGGGGGACAATGAGCAGTTCTTC. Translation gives CAISESALAGDNEQFF.

The chain's CDR3 is CASSSAGFPYNEQFF. Written as DNA, the CDR3 is TGCGCCAGCAGTTCGGCGGGGTTTCCCTACAATGAGCAGTTCTTC. The chain couples TRBV5-1 to TRBJ2-1, with TRBD2 as a possible D gene (6 bases). V lost 5 bases to trimming and J lost 2 bases, with 14 bases between them. Per the germline V gene, CDR1 is SGHRS and CDR2 is YFSETQ. This CDR3 comprises 15 residues. Full variable domain (missing parts from reference TRBV5-1 and TRBJ2-1): KAGVTQTPRYLIKTRGQQVTLSCSPISGHRSVSWYQQTPGQGLQFLFEYFSETQRNKGNFPGRFSGRQFSNSRSEMNVSTLELGDSALYLCASSSAGFPYNEQFFGPGTRLTVL.

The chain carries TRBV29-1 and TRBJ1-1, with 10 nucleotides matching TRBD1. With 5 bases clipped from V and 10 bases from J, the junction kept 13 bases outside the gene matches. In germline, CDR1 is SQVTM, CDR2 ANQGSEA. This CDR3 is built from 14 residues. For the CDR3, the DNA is TGCAGCGTTCCCCCGGACAGGGGGTCCCCGGGAGCTTTCTTT. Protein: CSVPPDRGSPGAFF.

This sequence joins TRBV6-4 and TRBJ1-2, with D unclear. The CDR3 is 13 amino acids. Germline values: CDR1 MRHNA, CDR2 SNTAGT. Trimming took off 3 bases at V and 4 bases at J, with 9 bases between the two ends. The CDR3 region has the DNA TGTGCCAGCAGTGAGGGCGACATCTATGGCTACACCTTC. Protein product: CASSEGDIYGYTF.

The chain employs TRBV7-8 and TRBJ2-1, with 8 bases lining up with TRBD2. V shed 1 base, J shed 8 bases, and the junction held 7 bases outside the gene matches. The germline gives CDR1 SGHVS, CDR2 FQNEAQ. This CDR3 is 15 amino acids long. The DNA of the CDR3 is TGTGCCAGCAGCTTAGGTTTTCCGGGAGGGGATGAGCAGTTCTTC. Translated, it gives CASSLGFPGGDEQFF.

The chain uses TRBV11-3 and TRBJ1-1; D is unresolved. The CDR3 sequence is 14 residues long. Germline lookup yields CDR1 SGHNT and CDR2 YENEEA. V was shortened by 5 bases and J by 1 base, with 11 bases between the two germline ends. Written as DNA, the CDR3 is TGTGCCAGCAGCCTCGCGACACGGAACACTGAAGCTTTCTTT. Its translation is CASSLATRNTEAFF.

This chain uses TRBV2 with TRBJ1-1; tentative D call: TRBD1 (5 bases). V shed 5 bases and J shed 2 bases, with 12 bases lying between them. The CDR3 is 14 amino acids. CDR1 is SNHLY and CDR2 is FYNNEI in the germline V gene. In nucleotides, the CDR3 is TGTGCCAGCAGTACCAGGGTTTCAAACACTGAAGCTTTCTTT. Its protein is CASSTRVSNTEAFF.

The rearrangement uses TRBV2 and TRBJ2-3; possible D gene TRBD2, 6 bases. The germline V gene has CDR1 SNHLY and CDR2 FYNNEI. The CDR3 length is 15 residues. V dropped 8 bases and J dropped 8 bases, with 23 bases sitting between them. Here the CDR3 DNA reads TGTGCCAGCGGCGGCAAGACTAGGGCCACAAGTACGCAGTATTTT. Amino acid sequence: CASGGKTRATSTQYF.

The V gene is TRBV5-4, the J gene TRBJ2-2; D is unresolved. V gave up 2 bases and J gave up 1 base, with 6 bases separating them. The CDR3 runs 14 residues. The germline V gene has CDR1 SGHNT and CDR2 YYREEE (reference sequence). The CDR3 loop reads CASSLTRNTGELFF. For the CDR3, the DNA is TGTGCCAGCAGCTTAACCAGGAACACCGGGGAGCTGTTTTTT.

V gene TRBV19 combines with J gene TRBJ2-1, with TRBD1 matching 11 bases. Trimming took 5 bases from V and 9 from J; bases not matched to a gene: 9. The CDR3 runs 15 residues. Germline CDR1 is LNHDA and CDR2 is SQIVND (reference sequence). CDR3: CASSPQGTGGSEQFF. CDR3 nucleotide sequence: TGTGCCAGTAGTCCACAGGGGACAGGGGGATCTGAGCAGTTCTTC.

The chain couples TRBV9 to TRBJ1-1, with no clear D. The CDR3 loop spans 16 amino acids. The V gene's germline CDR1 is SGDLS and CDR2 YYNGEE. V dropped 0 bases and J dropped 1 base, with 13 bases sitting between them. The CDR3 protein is CASSVGVNTANTEAFF. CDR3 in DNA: TGTGCCAGCAGCGTAGGGGTTAACACAGCGAACACTGAAGCTTTCTTT.

The CDR3 reads CASSQSGQGSYEQYF. The DNA of the CDR3 is TGTGCCAGCAGCCAATCAGGACAGGGGTCCTACGAGCAGTACTTC. V is TRBV6-5 and J is TRBJ2-7, with TRBD1 matching over 9 bases. The junction had 7 bases not matched to a gene; V was cut back by 6 bases and J by 1 base. Germline loops: CDR1 MNHEY, CDR2 SVGAGI. The CDR3 is made up of 15 amino acids.

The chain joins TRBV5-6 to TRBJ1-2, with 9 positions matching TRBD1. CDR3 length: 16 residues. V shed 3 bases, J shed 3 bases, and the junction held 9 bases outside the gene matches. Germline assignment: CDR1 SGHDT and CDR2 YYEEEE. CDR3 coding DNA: TGTGCCAGCAGCTGGGAATCCGGGACAGGGTACTATGGCTACACCTTC. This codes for CASSWESGTGYYGYTF.

DNA of the CDR3: TGCGCCAGCAGCCTAGCGGGAGGGACCGAGCAGTACTTC. Its protein is CASSLAGGTEQYF. This chain links TRBV5-1 with TRBJ2-7; 12 bases are a match to TRBD2. The germline V gene has CDR1 SGHRS and CDR2 YFSETQ. There are 13 residues in the CDR3. With V trimmed by 4 bases and J by 6 bases, 2 bases remained unmatched.

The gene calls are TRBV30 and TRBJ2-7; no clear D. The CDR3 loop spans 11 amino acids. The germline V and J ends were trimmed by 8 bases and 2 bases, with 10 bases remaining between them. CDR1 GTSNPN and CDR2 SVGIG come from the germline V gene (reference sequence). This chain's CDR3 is CARKGAYEQYF. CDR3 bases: TGTGCCCGTAAAGGAGCCTACGAGCAGTACTTC.

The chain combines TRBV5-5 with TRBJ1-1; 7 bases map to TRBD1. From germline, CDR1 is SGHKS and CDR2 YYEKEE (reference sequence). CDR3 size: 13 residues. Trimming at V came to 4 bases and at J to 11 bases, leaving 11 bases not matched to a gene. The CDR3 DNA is TGTGCCAGCAGCACCCTACAGGGGAGTAGGGCTTTCTTT. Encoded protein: CASSTLQGSRAFF.

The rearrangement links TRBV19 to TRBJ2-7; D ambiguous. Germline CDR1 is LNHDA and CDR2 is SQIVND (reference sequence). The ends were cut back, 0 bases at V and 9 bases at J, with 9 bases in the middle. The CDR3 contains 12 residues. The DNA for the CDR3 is TGTGCCAGTAGTATAGATGGTGGAGCGCAGTACTTC. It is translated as CASSIDGGAQYF.

The CDR3 nucleotides read TGTGCCAGCTCACCCGGACTAGCGGCCTCCGGGTTCTTC. Its protein is CASSPGLAASGFF. The gene calls are TRBV18 and TRBJ2-1; TRBD2 matches 10 bases. The germline V gene has CDR1 KGHSH and CDR2 LQKENI. The CDR3 covers 13 residues. Trimming took 3 bases from V and 15 from J; bases not matched to a gene: 8.

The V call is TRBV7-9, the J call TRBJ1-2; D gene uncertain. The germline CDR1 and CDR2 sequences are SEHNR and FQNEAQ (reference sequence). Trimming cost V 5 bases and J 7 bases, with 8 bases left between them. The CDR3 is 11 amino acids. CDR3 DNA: TGTGCCAGCAGCGGCGGCCTTGGCTACACCTTC. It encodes CASSGGLGYTF.

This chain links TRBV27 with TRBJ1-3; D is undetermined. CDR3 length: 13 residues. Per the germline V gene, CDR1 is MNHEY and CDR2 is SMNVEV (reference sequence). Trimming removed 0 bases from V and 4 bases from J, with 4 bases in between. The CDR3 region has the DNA TGTGCCAGCAGTTTATCCCCAGGAAACACCATATATTTT. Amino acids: CASSLSPGNTIYF.